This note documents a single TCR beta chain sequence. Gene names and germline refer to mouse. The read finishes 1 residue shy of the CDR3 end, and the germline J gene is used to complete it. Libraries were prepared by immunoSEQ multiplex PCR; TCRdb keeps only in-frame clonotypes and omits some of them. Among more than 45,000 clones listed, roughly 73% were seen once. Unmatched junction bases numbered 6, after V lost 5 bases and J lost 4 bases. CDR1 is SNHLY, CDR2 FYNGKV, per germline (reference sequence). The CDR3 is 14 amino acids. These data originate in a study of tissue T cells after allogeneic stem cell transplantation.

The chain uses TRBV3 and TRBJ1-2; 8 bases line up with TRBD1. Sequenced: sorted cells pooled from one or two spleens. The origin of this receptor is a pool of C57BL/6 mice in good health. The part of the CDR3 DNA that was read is TGTGCCAGCAGCCCCCCAGGGGGCGGCTCCGACTACACC. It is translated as CASSPPGGGSDYT. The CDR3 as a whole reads CASSPPGGGSDYTF.